This T cell receptor beta chain comes out of a study of brain T cells in children with intractable seizures. Study results and limitations: HCMV serostatus was not known, and viral specificity came from CDR3 similarity only. Pre-surgery blood may have been undersampled, hiding some clones.

V dropped 5 bases and J dropped 9 bases, with 14 bases sitting between them. Germline CDR1 is SQVTM and CDR2 is ANQGSEA. CDR3 length: 12 residues. The sequenced cases were selected for having the highest brain T cell transcript signatures. Only in-frame clones appear in the TCRdb table, and some are missing; sequencing was by immunoSEQ multiplex PCR. The repertoire holds 70,000 to 90,000 clones, under 95% seen once, with more than 1.5% in the top ten. As to this clone: Antigen unknown.

The material sequenced was peripheral blood, taken at surgery. This receptor was identified in a boy in the first two years of life with tuberous sclerosis and intractable seizures. This rearrangement joins TRBV29-1 to TRBJ2-1; D possibly corresponds to TRBD2 (6 bases). DNA for the CDR3: TGCAGCGTTTTAATGGGAGCGGGTGAGCAGTTCTTC. Translated: CSVLMGAGEQFF.